The 3 T cell receptor beta chains below were found in one sample sequenced in a study of blood T cell repertoires in COVID-19. The assay was immunoSEQ multiplex PCR, and TCRdb's table has in-frame clones only and misses some. The sample includes 250,000 to 300,000 clones, under 90% seen only once; the top ten take less than 3.5%. Sequenced: PBMCs or T cells enriched from blood (not recorded which). The receptors stem from a woman aged 50 to 60 who had been exposed to COVID-19.

The chain recombines TRBV28 with TRBJ1-4; D uncertain. The CDR3 spans 14 residues. Trimming left V 3 bases short and J 3 bases short, with 8 bases between. CDR1 is MDHEN and CDR2 is SYDVKM in the germline V gene. The CDR3 DNA is TGTGCCAGCAGTTTGGGCCGATCTAATGAAAAACTGTTTTTT. The encoded protein is CASSLGRSNEKLFF. Variable domain in full (rest from reference TRBV28 and TRBJ1-4): DVKVTQSSRYLVKRTGEKVFLECVQDMDHENMFWYRQDPGLGLRLIYFSYDVKMKEKGDIPEGYSVSREKKERFSLILESASTNQTSMYLCASSLGRSNEKLFFGSGTQLSVL.

The chain links TRBV5-6 to TRBJ1-2, with D possibly matching TRBD1 (5 bases). Per germline, CDR1 SGHDT and CDR2 YYEEEE. V was trimmed by 8 bases and J by 3 bases, leaving 20 bases between them. The CDR3 totals 15 residues. CDR3 in amino acids: CASRRLDGGYYGYTF. The DNA for the CDR3 is TGTGCCAGTCGCCGCTTGGACGGGGGGTACTATGGCTACACCTTC.

This clone was found once. The chain uses TRBV7-8 and TRBJ1-1, with TRBD1 matching 7 bases. V trimming: 5 bases; J trimming: 5 bases; junction bases outside the gene matches: 8. From germline, CDR1 is SGHVS and CDR2 FQNEAQ. The CDR3 length is 14 residues. The CDR3 DNA follows: TGTGCCAGCAGCGAACGACAGGGTTGGACTGAAGCTTTCTTT. Protein sequence: CASSERQGWTEAFF.